Below, 11 T cell receptor beta chains from the same sample are listed, as sequenced in a study of memory CD4+ T cells and cytomegalovirus serostatus. Generated by immunoSEQ multiplex PCR, the TCRdb table keeps only in-frame clones and is missing some. The table has approximately 40,000 clones, 76% seen once. Single viable CD3+CD4+CD8-CD45RO+ cells were sorted as the memory CD4+ T cells. Sample: memory CD4+ T cells from blood. The receptors shown here come from an adult in good health and CMV-seronegative.

This chain links TRBV6-1 with TRBJ2-7; possible D gene TRBD1, 6 bases. Germline V gene data show CDR1 as MNHNS and CDR2 as SASEGT. This CDR3 is 16 amino acids long. The V and J ends lost 4 bases and 0 bases respectively, with 16 bases between them. DNA of the CDR3: TGTGCCAGCAGTGTTAAACCGGGACATATCTCCTACGAGCAGTACTTC. Amino acids: CASSVKPGHISYEQYF.

The J gene is TRBJ1-5, the V gene TRBV10-3; perhaps TRBD1 as D (6 bases). V was cut by 6 bases and J by 3 bases, with 9 bases left in between. Germline lookup yields CDR1 ENHRY and CDR2 SYGVKD. This CDR3 is built from 13 residues. The CDR3 is CAIRTGPNQPQHF. As DNA, the CDR3 is TGTGCCATCAGGACAGGACCCAATCAGCCCCAGCATTTT.

This chain uses TRBV19 with TRBJ2-7, with TRBD1 as a possible D gene (6 bases). CDR1 and CDR2 (germline): LNHDA, SQIVND (reference sequence). CDR3 length: 14 amino acids. V was clipped by 4 bases and J by 0 bases, with 10 bases between them. This chain's CDR3 is CASSTQGYSYEQYF. CDR3 DNA sequence: TGTGCCAGTAGTACACAGGGTTACTCCTACGAGCAGTACTTC.

V usage is TRBV2 and J usage is TRBJ2-7, with TRBD2 matching over 10 bases. CDR1 is SNHLY and CDR2 is FYNNEI in the germline V gene. The trim removed 10 bases at V and 4 bases at J, leaving 7 bases unmatched. The CDR3 is made up of 13 amino acids. CDR3 loop: CATRTSGSYEQYF. DNA of the CDR3: TGTGCCACCAGGACTAGCGGATCATACGAGCAGTACTTC. Supplemented by reference TRBV2 and TRBJ2-7, the full variable domain reads EPEVTQTPSHQVTQMGQEVILRCVPISNHLYFYWYRQILGQKVEFLVSFYNNEISEKSEIFDDQFSVERPDGSNFTLKIRSTKLEDSAMYFCATRTSGSYEQYFGPGTRLTVT.

This clone has a single count. This chain joins TRBV7-3 and TRBJ1-2, with 10 nucleotides matching TRBD1. V trimming: 5 bases; J trimming: 7 bases; junction bases outside the gene matches: 4. The CDR3 totals 13 residues. The V gene's germline CDR1 is SGHTA and CDR2 FQGTGA. The CDR3 protein is CASSQTGGGGYTF. In nucleotides, the CDR3 is TGTGCCAGCAGCCAGACAGGGGGCGGTGGCTACACCTTC.

In this sample, this clone turned up once. This sequence joins TRBV7-3 and TRBJ2-1; tentatively, D is TRBD2 (6 bases). The CDR3 has 15 residues. Per germline, CDR1 SGHTA and CDR2 FQGTGA. Trimming took off 2 bases at V and 2 bases at J, with 10 bases between the two ends. CDR3 region: CASSLGTPTYNEQFF. DNA for the CDR3: TGTGCCAGCAGCTTAGGGACTCCCACCTACAATGAGCAGTTCTTC.

This clone showed up just once. The V call is TRBV28, the J call TRBJ1-2; 9 nucleotides match TRBD1. CDR1 is MDHEN and CDR2 is SYDVKM in the germline V gene. The CDR3 contains 17 residues. J lost 0 bases, V lost 6 bases, and 11 bases had no gene match. This chain's CDR3 is CASRSPGQGGTNYGYTF. The CDR3 nucleotides are TGTGCCAGCAGGTCTCCGGGACAGGGTGGGACTAACTATGGCTACACCTTC.

The chain combines TRBV5-6 with TRBJ1-2; no clear D. There are 12 residues in the CDR3. Germline V lookup: CDR1 SGHDT, CDR2 YYEEEE. The germline V and J ends were trimmed by 4 bases and 4 bases, with 8 bases remaining between them. This CDR3 reads CASSLVAYGYTF. The CDR3 bases are TGTGCCAGCAGCCTCGTCGCCTATGGCTACACCTTC.

The chain is built from TRBV5-1 and TRBJ2-5; 10 bases are shared with TRBD2. Germline CDR1 is SGHRS and CDR2 is YFSETQ. J lost 5 bases, V lost 4 bases, and 5 bases had no gene match. This CDR3 has 14 residues. The CDR3 here is CASSAGLARETQYF. DNA of the CDR3: TGCGCCAGCAGCGCGGGACTAGCGAGGGAGACCCAGTACTTC.

This clone was seen more than once but under ten times. This chain links TRBV29-1 with TRBJ2-5, with 9 positions matching TRBD1. Germline V lookup: CDR1 SQVTM, CDR2 ANQGSEA. The CDR3 length is 13 residues. J gave up 2 bases and V 4 bases, and 2 bases lay outside the gene matches. Here the CDR3 reads CSVAGTGQETQYF. The CDR3 DNA sequence: TGCAGCGTTGCTGGGACAGGGCAAGAGACCCAGTACTTC.

This chain connects TRBV9 to TRBJ1-5; D possibly corresponds to TRBD1 (5 bases). Germline V gene sequence: CDR1 SGDLS, CDR2 YYNGEE. The CDR3 length is 15 residues. V lost 0 bases to trimming and J lost 2 bases, with 9 bases between them. The CDR3: CASSVGWGGNQPQHF. CDR3 DNA sequence: TGTGCCAGCAGCGTAGGGTGGGGCGGCAATCAGCCCCAGCATTTT.